Listed below are T cell receptor beta chains from one sample, sequenced in a study of blood T cell repertoires in COVID-19. The assay was immunoSEQ multiplex PCR, and TCRdb's table has in-frame clones only and misses some. The data show under 300,000 clones, 88% seen once. The source material was PBMCs or T cells enriched from blood (not recorded which). Receptors originate from a woman between 45 and 65 years old who had recovered from COVID-19. The CDR3 runs from the conserved cysteine through the conserved F or W. D genes are given only for firm matches. Rows give clone size only sometimes, using once, few, many, or a class for an expanded clone.

cdr3_aa	cdr3_nt	clone_size	v_call	j_call	d_call
CASNTGTGDSYEQYF	TGCGCCAGCAATACCGGGACAGGGGACTCCTACGAGCAGTACTTC	once	TRBV5-1	TRBJ2-7	TRBD1
CASSVDLQNSPLHF	TGTGCCAGCAGCGTAGACCTACAGAATTCACCCCTCCACTTT	-	TRBV9	TRBJ1-6	-
CASKREATEAFF	TGTGCCAGTAAGAGGGAGGCCACTGAAGCTTTCTTT	-	TRBV27	TRBJ1-1	-
CASSDSGQTGELFF	TGTGCCAGCAGTGACTCGGGACAGACCGGGGAGCTGTTTTTT	-	TRBV6-4	TRBJ2-2	TRBD1
CASTITGDGNTIYF	TGTGCCAGCACGATAACGGGGGACGGAAACACCATATATTTT	-	TRBV2	TRBJ1-3	-
CASSLVRQAVDTQYF	TGTGCCAGCAGCTTGGTTCGACAGGCGGTAGATACGCAGTATTTT	-	TRBV5-8	TRBJ2-3	-
CASSQGSLGPNSPLHF	TGTGCCAGCAGCCAAGGGAGCCTCGGTCCAAATTCACCCCTCCACTTT	once	TRBV7-9	TRBJ1-6	-
CSVTTGLNYGYTF	TGCAGCGTCACAACAGGGTTAAACTATGGCTACACCTTC	-	TRBV29-1	TRBJ1-2	-
CASSSGGTGASSGANVLTF	TGTGCCAGCAGCTCAGGAGGGACAGGGGCTTCCTCTGGGGCCAACGTCCTGACTTTC	-	TRBV7-9	TRBJ2-6	TRBD1
CASSISTTNEKLFF	TGTGCCAGTAGTATTAGCACAACTAATGAAAAACTGTTTTTT	-	TRBV19	TRBJ1-4	-
CAWTERTGRGSPLHF	TGTGCCTGGACCGAACGGACAGGGCGGGGATCACCCCTCCACTTT	-	TRBV30	TRBJ1-6	TRBD1
CAISVGRAGEGNEQFF	TGTGCCATCAGTGTCGGGCGAGCGGGAGAGGGGAATGAGCAGTTCTTC	-	TRBV10-3	TRBJ2-1	TRBD2
CASSGQSRIMNTEAFF	TGTGCCAGCAGCGGACAAAGCAGGATCATGAACACTGAAGCTTTCTTT	-	TRBV5-4	TRBJ1-1	-
CASSFSGTSTDTQYF	TGTGCCAGCAGTTTCTCCGGGACTAGCACAGATACGCAGTATTTT	-	TRBV27	TRBJ2-3	-
CASSPSGFGNQPQHF	TGTGCCAGCAGCCCTTCGGGGTTTGGCAACCAGCCCCAGCATTTT	-	TRBV27	TRBJ1-5	-
CASSAQSSGQFF	TGTGCCAGCAGCGCCCAGTCGTCGGGGCAGTTCTTC	once	TRBV9	TRBJ2-1	-
CASSLPPTGNEQFF	TGTGCCAGCAGCTTGCCACCCACCGGCAATGAGCAGTTCTTC	-	TRBV5-4	TRBJ2-1	-
CASREGTGGSPLHF	TGTGCCAGCAGGGAAGGGACAGGGGGGTCACCCCTCCACTTT	-	TRBV9	TRBJ1-6	TRBD1
CASSKGQGWNTEAFF	TGTGCCAGCAGCAAGGGACAGGGGTGGAACACTGAAGCTTTCTTT	-	TRBV7-2	TRBJ1-1	TRBD1
CASSHSRQGTLTLGF	TGTGCCAGCAGCCACTCCCGACAGGGGACCCTCACACTCGGGTTT	-	TRBV4-2	TRBJ1-1	TRBD1
CASSTGGQGTGNTIYF	TGTGCCAGTAGTACCGGCGGACAGGGGACTGGAAACACCATATATTTT	-	TRBV19	TRBJ1-3	TRBD1
CASSLDRLTEAFF	TGTGCCAGCAGTCTGGACAGGCTGACTGAAGCTTTCTTT	-	TRBV28	TRBJ1-1	TRBD1
CASSHKQGEAFF	TGTGCCAGCAGCCATAAACAGGGTGAAGCTTTCTTT	-	TRBV9	TRBJ1-1	-
CASSPRGQNGYTF	TGCGCCAGCAGCCCCCGAGGACAGAATGGCTACACCTTC	few	TRBV5-1	TRBJ1-2	-
CASSLGATSGNTIYF	TGTGCCAGCAGCTTGGGGGCCACCTCTGGAAACACCATATATTTT	-	TRBV5-6	TRBJ1-3	-
CASSFAFTVGREGVMTYNEQFF	TGTGCCAGCAGTTTTGCTTTTACGGTCGGGCGGGAGGGCGTCATGACCTACAATGAGCAGTTCTTC	once	TRBV28	TRBJ2-1	TRBD2
CASSPPGGVNTDTQYF	TGTGCCAGCAGTCCCCCGGGTGGAGTAAACACAGATACGCAGTATTTT	-	TRBV5-4	TRBJ2-3	-
CATRAGQAKEAFF	TGTGCCACAAGGGCCGGACAGGCTAAGGAAGCTTTCTTT	-	TRBV10-3	TRBJ1-1	TRBD1
CASSQATGGSSEKLFF	TGTGCCAGCAGCCAAGCTACGGGGGGTAGCAGTGAAAAACTGTTTTTT	-	TRBV3-1/TRBV3-2	TRBJ1-4	-
CASSYSGGATEAFF	TGTGCCAGCAGTTACTCAGGGGGGGCCACTGAAGCTTTCTTT	-	TRBV6-2/TRBV6-3	TRBJ1-1	-
CASSATGQGSNEQFF	TGTGCCAGCTCAGCAACGGGACAGGGAAGCAATGAGCAGTTCTTC	-	TRBV18	TRBJ2-1	TRBD1
CAWSDSNTEAFF	TGTGCCTGGAGCGACAGTAATACTGAAGCTTTCTTT	-	TRBV30	TRBJ1-1	-
CASSLAAGNSYEQYF	TGTGCCAGCAGCTTAGCCGCCGGGAACTCCTACGAGCAGTACTTC	-	TRBV11-2	TRBJ2-7	-
CASSRGHAHYSYEQYF	TGTGCCAGCAGTCGGGGACACGCTCATTACTCCTACGAGCAGTACTTC	-	TRBV27	TRBJ2-7	-
CASSLGQGSGEQFF	TGTGCCAGCAGCCTGGGACAGGGGAGCGGTGAGCAGTTCTTC	-	TRBV7-2	TRBJ2-1	TRBD1
CASSNPGQRNTIYF	TGTGCCAGCAGCAACCCGGGACAGCGAAACACCATATATTTT	-	TRBV7-9	TRBJ1-3	TRBD1
CASSLGGVTRQYF	TGTGCCAGCAGCTTGGGGGGGGTAACGAGGCAGTATTTT	-	TRBV5-8	TRBJ2-3	-
CASSLVGGSHNEQFF	TGTGCCAGCAGCTTGGTTGGCGGGAGCCACAATGAGCAGTTCTTC	-	TRBV5-6	TRBJ2-1	TRBD2
CASSPRIAPLETQYF	TGTGCCAGCAGCCCTAGGATTGCCCCCTTGGAGACCCAGTACTTC	-	TRBV9	TRBJ2-5	-
CASSGTGQEYNEQFF	TGTGCCAGCAGCGGAACGGGACAGGAGTACAATGAGCAGTTCTTC	-	TRBV9	TRBJ2-1	TRBD1
CASSQGTGRRTNTDTQYF	TGTGCCAGCAGCCAAGGGACAGGCCGGAGAACGAACACAGATACGCAGTATTTT	-	TRBV14	TRBJ2-3	TRBD1
CASSNNRVGRSGANVLTF	TGTGCCAGCAGCAACAACAGGGTGGGACGCTCTGGGGCCAACGTCCTGACTTTC	few	TRBV11-3	TRBJ2-6	-
CASSDNRGEKGNQPQHF	TGTGCCAGCAGTGATAACAGGGGGGAGAAAGGCAATCAGCCCCAGCATTTT	few	TRBV2	TRBJ1-5	TRBD1
CASSSQGQLNTEAFF	TGTGCCAGCAGCTCACAGGGACAGTTGAACACTGAAGCTTTCTTT	-	TRBV7-8	TRBJ1-1	TRBD1
CASSQSIALAGLSYEQYF	TGCGCCAGCAGCCAATCCATAGCCCTAGCGGGATTATCCTACGAGCAGTACTTC	-	TRBV4-3	TRBJ2-7	TRBD2
CASSDWWGENTEAFF	TGTGCCAGCAGTGATTGGTGGGGGGAGAACACTGAAGCTTTCTTT	-	TRBV2	TRBJ1-1	-
CASSSIRDRVLTGELFF	TGTGCCAGCAGTTCAATCCGGGACAGGGTACTCACCGGGGAGCTGTTTTTT	-	TRBV28	TRBJ2-2	TRBD1
CASSLSSTGNGYTF	TGTGCCAGCAGTTTATCGTCAACAGGGAATGGCTACACCTTC	-	TRBV28	TRBJ1-2	-
CASSQDLPQILLYGYTF	TGTGCCAGCAGCCAAGATCTCCCCCAGATTCTTCTCTATGGCTACACCTTC	once	TRBV4-2	TRBJ1-2	-
CASRGGAGHTDTQYF	TGTGCCAGCAGGGGGGGAGCGGGACACACAGATACGCAGTATTTT	once	TRBV28	TRBJ2-3	-
CAERPGPYEQYF	TGCGCTGAGCGGCCAGGACCCTACGAGCAGTACTTC	-	TRBV5-1	TRBJ2-7	-
CASSYSGTGGETEAFF	TGTGCCAGCAGTTACTCTGGGACAGGGGGCGAGACTGAAGCTTTCTTT	-	TRBV6-5	TRBJ1-1	TRBD1
CASSDMTGPNEKLFF	TGTGCCAGCAGTGATATGACAGGCCCCAATGAAAAACTGTTTTTT	-	TRBV25-1	TRBJ1-4	-
CASSSQGDQETQYF	TGTGCCAGCAGCTCACAGGGGGACCAAGAGACCCAGTACTTC	-	TRBV6-2/TRBV6-3	TRBJ2-5	TRBD1
CASSPGQENIQYF	TGTGCCAGCTCACCCGGACAGGAAAACATTCAGTACTTC	once	TRBV18	TRBJ2-4	TRBD1